A selection of T cell receptor beta chains follows, all from one sample in a study of lymphopenia after photon versus proton radiotherapy. Measured with immunoSEQ multiplex PCR; TCRdb has only the in-frame clones, and not every one. The profile covers around 20,000 clones, with approximately 81% appearing a single time and roughly a sixth taken by the ten largest. The source material was peripheral blood, sampled from a patient treated with photon-based radiotherapy. The receptors stem from a man aged 55-75 years with pancreatic cancer. The CDR3 runs from the conserved cysteine through the conserved F or W. D genes are given only for firm matches. Only some rows state a clone size, as once, few, many or a class for expanded clones.

j_call: TRBJ2-5
v_call: TRBV28
d_call: -
clone_size: -
cdr3_nt: TGTGCCAGCGGGGGCGGCGGGAGCGTAGCCCCTTACCAGTACTTC
cdr3_aa: CASGGGGSVAPYQYF

j_call: TRBJ2-3
v_call: TRBV5-4
d_call: -
clone_size: -
cdr3_nt: TGTGCCAGCAGCTTTCCAATGCTCGGGTCAGATACGCAGTATTTT
cdr3_aa: CASSFPMLGSDTQYF

j_call: TRBJ2-7
v_call: TRBV2
d_call: TRBD1
clone_size: -
cdr3_nt: TGTGCCAGACGGGACAGGAGTACCTACGAGCAGTACTTC
cdr3_aa: CARRDRSTYEQYF

j_call: TRBJ2-2
v_call: TRBV5-1
d_call: -
clone_size: once
cdr3_nt: TGCGCCAGCAGCTTGTCATATGGCGGGGCGAACACCGGGGAGCTGTTTTTT
cdr3_aa: CASSLSYGGANTGELFF

j_call: TRBJ2-5
v_call: TRBV2
d_call: -
clone_size: -
cdr3_nt: TGTGCCAGCAGTGTAGGGGGGGGGATCGAGACCCAGTACTTC
cdr3_aa: CASSVGGGIETQYF

j_call: TRBJ1-1
v_call: TRBV18
d_call: -
clone_size: -
cdr3_nt: TGTGCCAGCTCACCACTTGTCAGGGCAGGTAACACTGAAGCTTTCTTT
cdr3_aa: CASSPLVRAGNTEAFF

j_call: TRBJ2-2
v_call: TRBV25-1
d_call: -
clone_size: -
cdr3_nt: TGTGCCAGCAGTGTCAACAGGGAGGTCGGGGAGCTGTTTTTT
cdr3_aa: CASSVNREVGELFF

j_call: TRBJ2-2
v_call: TRBV11-2
d_call: -
clone_size: -
cdr3_nt: TGTGCCAGCAGCTTTACGCCGAACACCGGGGAGCTGTTTTTT
cdr3_aa: CASSFTPNTGELFF

j_call: TRBJ2-7
v_call: TRBV12-5
d_call: -
clone_size: -
cdr3_nt: TGTGCTAGTGGCACCACAGGGAAGCAGTACTTC
cdr3_aa: CASGTTGKQYF

j_call: TRBJ2-3
v_call: TRBV18
d_call: TRBD2
clone_size: -
cdr3_nt: TGTGCCAGCTCACGGGGGACTAGCGGGTTGTCAGATACGCAGTATTTT
cdr3_aa: CASSRGTSGLSDTQYF

j_call: TRBJ2-7
v_call: TRBV7-2
d_call: -
clone_size: once
cdr3_nt: TGTGCCAGCAGCTTAGGAATTATTGAAGCCTACGAGCAGTACTTC
cdr3_aa: CASSLGIIEAYEQYF

j_call: TRBJ1-2
v_call: TRBV4-1
d_call: -
clone_size: -
cdr3_nt: TGCGCCAGCAGCCAAGTTGGCCAGAGGGACTATGGCTACACCTTC
cdr3_aa: CASSQVGQRDYGYTF

j_call: TRBJ1-2
v_call: TRBV6-4
d_call: TRBD1
clone_size: -
cdr3_nt: TGTGCCAGCAGGTGGGGGACAGATCCTAACTATGGCTACACCTTC
cdr3_aa: CASRWGTDPNYGYTF

j_call: TRBJ2-7
v_call: TRBV2
d_call: TRBD1
clone_size: -
cdr3_nt: TGTGCCAGCAGTGGGACAGGAGGCCGCTACGAGCAGTACTTC
cdr3_aa: CASSGTGGRYEQYF

j_call: TRBJ1-2
v_call: TRBV7-9
d_call: TRBD1
clone_size: -
cdr3_nt: TGTGCCAGCAGCACCGGAACAGGGGGCTATGGCTACACCTTC
cdr3_aa: CASSTGTGGYGYTF

j_call: TRBJ1-2
v_call: TRBV7-2
d_call: TRBD1
clone_size: large
cdr3_nt: TGTGCCAGCAGCCTAGCGGACAGGGATGGCTACACCTTC
cdr3_aa: CASSLADRDGYTF

j_call: TRBJ2-7
v_call: TRBV4-3
d_call: -
clone_size: few
cdr3_nt: TGCGCCAGCAGCCAAGAAACAGTTAACCACGAGCAGTACTTC
cdr3_aa: CASSQETVNHEQYF

j_call: TRBJ2-1
v_call: TRBV30
d_call: TRBD2
clone_size: once
cdr3_nt: TGTGCCTGGAGTGTACTGTCTCCCATGTGGGGGGGATCCTACAATGAGCAGTTCTTC
cdr3_aa: CAWSVLSPMWGGSYNEQFF

j_call: TRBJ2-2
v_call: TRBV5-1
d_call: -
clone_size: -
cdr3_nt: TGCGCCAGCAGCCCCACCCTATTACAGGGTACCGGGGAGCTGTTTTTT
cdr3_aa: CASSPTLLQGTGELFF

j_call: TRBJ1-4
v_call: TRBV5-1
d_call: -
clone_size: -
cdr3_nt: TGCGCCAGCAGCTTGCAGGTGGGAACTAATGAAAAACTGTTTTTT
cdr3_aa: CASSLQVGTNEKLFF

j_call: TRBJ2-5
v_call: TRBV15
d_call: -
clone_size: -
cdr3_nt: TGTGCCACCAGCGGGTCAGGGGTGGGAGAGACCCAGTACTTC
cdr3_aa: CATSGSGVGETQYF

j_call: TRBJ2-7
v_call: TRBV7-6
d_call: -
clone_size: -
cdr3_nt: TGTGCCAGCAGCTTAAGTGGGGGTCTGTACGAGCAGTACTTC
cdr3_aa: CASSLSGGLYEQYF

j_call: TRBJ1-2
v_call: TRBV5-5
d_call: TRBD1
clone_size: -
cdr3_nt: TGTGCCAGCAGCCTAGCGGACAGGGATGGCTACACCTTC
cdr3_aa: CASSLADRDGYTF

j_call: TRBJ2-5
v_call: TRBV5-1
d_call: TRBD2
clone_size: -
cdr3_nt: TGCGCCAGCAGCTTAGCTAGCGGGGGTCGGGAGACCCAGTACTTC
cdr3_aa: CASSLASGGRETQYF

j_call: TRBJ2-5
v_call: TRBV9
d_call: -
clone_size: -
cdr3_nt: TGTGCCAGCAGCGGTCAGGGGAGGGAACCCCAAGAGACCCAGTACTTC
cdr3_aa: CASSGQGREPQETQYF

j_call: TRBJ1-1
v_call: TRBV27
d_call: TRBD1
clone_size: -
cdr3_nt: TGTGCCAGCAGTTTAGGCCTCACAGGGGGCACTGAAGCTTTCTTT
cdr3_aa: CASSLGLTGGTEAFF

j_call: TRBJ1-1
v_call: TRBV27
d_call: TRBD1
clone_size: -
cdr3_nt: TGTGCCAGCGGGACAGGGAGCGACACTGAAGCTTTCTTT
cdr3_aa: CASGTGSDTEAFF

j_call: TRBJ1-3
v_call: TRBV9
d_call: -
clone_size: -
cdr3_nt: TGTGCCAGCAGCGTAGAAGCTGCCTGGGGAAACACCATATATTTT
cdr3_aa: CASSVEAAWGNTIYF

j_call: TRBJ1-1
v_call: TRBV19
d_call: TRBD1
clone_size: -
cdr3_nt: TGTGCCAGTAGTATCCGGACAGGGGGCTTGGTTTACACTGAAGCTTTCTTT
cdr3_aa: CASSIRTGGLVYTEAFF

j_call: TRBJ1-6
v_call: TRBV6-1
d_call: -
clone_size: -
cdr3_nt: TGTGCCAGCAGAAGACAGGCGGACTATAATTCACCCCTCCACTTT
cdr3_aa: CASRRQADYNSPLHF

j_call: TRBJ2-3
v_call: TRBV6-5
d_call: TRBD2
clone_size: -
cdr3_nt: TGTGCCAGCAGAAAACTAGCGACGGATACGCAGTATTTT
cdr3_aa: CASRKLATDTQYF

j_call: TRBJ2-2
v_call: TRBV27
d_call: -
clone_size: -
cdr3_nt: TGTGCCAGCGGACAGATACGGAACACCGGGGAGCTGTTTTTT
cdr3_aa: CASGQIRNTGELFF

j_call: TRBJ1-4
v_call: TRBV10-3
d_call: -
clone_size: once
cdr3_nt: TGTGCCATCAGTGTCGGGACTCGCGCAACTAATGAAAAACTGTTTTTT
cdr3_aa: CAISVGTRATNEKLFF

j_call: TRBJ2-2
v_call: TRBV14
d_call: -
clone_size: -
cdr3_nt: TGTGCCAGCAGCCCCCTGTCTAGGGCGAGCACCGGGGAGCTGTTTTTT
cdr3_aa: CASSPLSRASTGELFF

j_call: TRBJ1-1
v_call: TRBV5-6
d_call: -
clone_size: -
cdr3_nt: TGTGCCAGCAGCTTGGCACCGCGGAACACTGAAGCTTTCTTT
cdr3_aa: CASSLAPRNTEAFF

j_call: TRBJ2-7
v_call: TRBV5-4
d_call: -
clone_size: -
cdr3_nt: TGTGCCCCGGGATCCTACGAGCAGTACTTC
cdr3_aa: CAPGSYEQYF

j_call: TRBJ2-2
v_call: TRBV6-5
d_call: -
clone_size: -
cdr3_nt: TGTGCCAGCAGAGAAACAGGGTTTGCCGGGGAGCTGTTTTTT
cdr3_aa: CASRETGFAGELFF

j_call: TRBJ2-7
v_call: TRBV10-3
d_call: -
clone_size: -
cdr3_nt: TGTGCCATCAGTGATTCCGGGACGGAAGGCCCTCTCGAGCAGTACTTC
cdr3_aa: CAISDSGTEGPLEQYF

j_call: TRBJ1-4
v_call: TRBV7-2
d_call: -
clone_size: few
cdr3_nt: TGTGCCAGCAGCGAGCCAGGGAGTGAAAAACTGTTTTTT
cdr3_aa: CASSEPGSEKLFF

j_call: TRBJ2-7
v_call: TRBV7-8
d_call: -
clone_size: -
cdr3_nt: TGTGCCAGCAGCTTAGTAGTGGTGGGGGTAAGAAACGAGCAGTACTTC
cdr3_aa: CASSLVVVGVRNEQYF

j_call: TRBJ2-3
v_call: TRBV7-9
d_call: -
clone_size: -
cdr3_nt: TGTGCCAGCAGCTTGGACGGGACTTCGGGCTTTTCAGATACGCAGTATTTT
cdr3_aa: CASSLDGTSGFSDTQYF

j_call: TRBJ1-2
v_call: TRBV7-9
d_call: -
clone_size: few
cdr3_nt: TGTGCCAGCAGCCCCTGGGAGTATGGCTACACCTTC
cdr3_aa: CASSPWEYGYTF

j_call: TRBJ2-5
v_call: TRBV7-9
d_call: TRBD2
clone_size: -
cdr3_nt: TGTGCCAGCAGCCCACTCGGGGGGCAAGAGACCCAGTACTTC
cdr3_aa: CASSPLGGQETQYF